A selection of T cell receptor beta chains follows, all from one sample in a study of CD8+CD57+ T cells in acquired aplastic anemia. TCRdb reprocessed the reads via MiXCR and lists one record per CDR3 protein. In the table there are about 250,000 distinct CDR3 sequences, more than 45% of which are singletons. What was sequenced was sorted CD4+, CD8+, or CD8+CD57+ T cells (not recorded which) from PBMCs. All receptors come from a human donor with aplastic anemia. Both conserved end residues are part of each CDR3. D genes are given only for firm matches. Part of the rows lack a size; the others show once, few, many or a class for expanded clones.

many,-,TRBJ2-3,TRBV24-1,TGTGCCACCAGACAGTCGCGGGGAGACACAGATACGCAGTATTTT,CATRQSRGDTDTQYF
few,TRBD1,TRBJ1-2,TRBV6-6,TGTGCCAGCAGTTACGGACAGGGACCATTCGGGAATGGCTACACCTTC,CASSYGQGPFGNGYTF
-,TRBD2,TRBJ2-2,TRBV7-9,TGTGCCAGCACTTCTTCGACTAGCTACACCGGGGAGCTGTTTTTT,CASTSSTSYTGELFF
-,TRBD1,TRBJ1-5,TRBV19,TGTGCCAGTAGTCCTACCAGGGGGCCCAATCAGCCCCAGCATTTT,CASSPTRGPNQPQHF
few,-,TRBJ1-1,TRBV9,TGTGCCAGCAGCGTATCTGGGGGGATCCCGCCCGGTGAAGCTCTCTTT,CASSVSGGIPPGEALF
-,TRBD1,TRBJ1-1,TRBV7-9,TGTGCCAGCAGCTTAGCCTGGGACAGACAAATGAACACTGAAGCTTTCTTT,CASSLAWDRQMNTEAFF
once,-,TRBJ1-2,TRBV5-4,TGTGCCAGCAGCTTCAGCCTTTATGGCTACACCTTC,CASSFSLYGYTF
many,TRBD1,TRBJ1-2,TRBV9,TGTGCCAGCAGCGAGACCGGACAGGGGGAGTACTATGGCTACACCTTC,CASSETGQGEYYGYTF
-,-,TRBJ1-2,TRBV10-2,TGCGCCAGCAGTGACTTACGGGGGGACTATGGCTACACCTTC,CASSDLRGDYGYTF
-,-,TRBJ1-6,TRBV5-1,TGCGCCAGCAGCCTAGGGCCAGCTAATTCACCCCTCCACTTT,CASSLGPANSPLHF
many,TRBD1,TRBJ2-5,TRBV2,TGTGCCAGCAGTGAATCCTTGACAGGGGGTAAGGAGACCCAGTACTTC,CASSESLTGGKETQYF
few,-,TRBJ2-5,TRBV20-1,TGCAGTGCTAGAGCTGGGGACTCCCAAGAGACCCAGTACTTC,CSARAGDSQETQYF
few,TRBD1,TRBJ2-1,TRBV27,TGTGCCAGCAGTCTCTCGACAGGGGGCAATGAGCAGTTCTTC,CASSLSTGGNEQFF
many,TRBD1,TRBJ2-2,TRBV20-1,TGCAGTGCTGGGGGCCAAGACAGGGGTAAAACCGGGGAGCTGTTTTTT,CSAGGQDRGKTGELFF
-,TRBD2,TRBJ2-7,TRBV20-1,TGCAGTGCTAGATTAGTAGCGGGGGACCTCCGGGAGCAGTACTTC,CSARLVAGDLREQYF
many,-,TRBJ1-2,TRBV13,TGTGCCAGCAGCTTAGGGAAGGGAAATGGCTACACCTTC,CASSLGKGNGYTF
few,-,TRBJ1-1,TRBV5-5,TGTGCCAGCAGCTTAAGATGGGATAAAGAAACTGAAGCTTTCTTT,CASSLRWDKETEAFF
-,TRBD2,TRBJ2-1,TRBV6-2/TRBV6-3,TGTGCCAGCAGGGTACTAGCGGGCCTATTCTACAATGAGCAGTTCTTC,CASRVLAGLFYNEQFF
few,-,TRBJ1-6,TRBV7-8,TGTGCCAGCAGCCCGGCGGACATGGGTTCACCCCTCCACTTT,CASSPADMGSPLHF
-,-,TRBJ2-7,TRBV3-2,TGTGCCAGCAGCCAAGCCGAGCAGTACTTC,CASSQAEQYF
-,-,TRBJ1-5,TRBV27,TGTGCCAGCAGACGTGGGCCAGGTATCGGCAATCAGCCCCAGCATTTT,CASRRGPGIGNQPQHF
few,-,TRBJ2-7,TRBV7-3,TGTGCCAGCAGTTTATCCTTTCCGGTAACCTACGAGCAGTACTTC,CASSLSFPVTYEQYF
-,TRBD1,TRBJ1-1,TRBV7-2,TGCGCCAGCAGCTCCGAGACAGGGAGGGAAGCTTTCTTT,CASSSETGREAFF
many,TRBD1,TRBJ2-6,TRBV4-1,TGCGCCAGCAGCCAAGAACCGGGACAGCCTCCCATACTGGCTTTC,CASSQEPGQPPILAF
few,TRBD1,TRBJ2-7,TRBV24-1,TGTGCTAGAGTGGGAACCGGGACAGATTCCTACGAGCAGTACTTC,CARVGTGTDSYEQYF
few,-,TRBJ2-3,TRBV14,TGTGCCAGCAGTCTCCTCCGAACAGGGTTAGAGGCAGATACGCAGTATTTT,CASSLLRTGLEADTQYF
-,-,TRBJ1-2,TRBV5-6,TGTGCCAGCAGCCGGGAGGGCTATGGCTACACCTTC,CASSREGYGYTF
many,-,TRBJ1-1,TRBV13,TGTGCCAGCAGCTTGAACGGGTTTAGTGCTGAAGCTTTCTTT,CASSLNGFSAEAFF
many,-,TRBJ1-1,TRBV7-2,TGTGCCAGCAGCTTAGGTGTCAGGGGTATAACTGAAGCTTTCTTT,CASSLGVRGITEAFF
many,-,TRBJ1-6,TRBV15,TGTGCCACCAGCATTACAGGGAGCTCCTATAATTCACCCCTCCACTTT,CATSITGSSYNSPLHF
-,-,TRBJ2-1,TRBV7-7,TGTGCCAGCAGCTTAAGACTATCCGACCTATACAATGAGCAGCTCTTC,CASSLRLSDLYNEQLF
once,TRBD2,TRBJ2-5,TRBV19,TGTGCCAGTAGTAGGTGGACTAGCGGGAGGGGCGCCGCCGAGACCCAGTACTTC,CASSRWTSGRGAAETQYF
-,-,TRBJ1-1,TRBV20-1,TGCAGTGCTAGAGGGACAGCCAGGGGAGCTTTCTTT,CSARGTARGAFF
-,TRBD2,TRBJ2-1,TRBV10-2,TGCGCCAGCAGTGAGAAGGGAGGGGATGAGCAGTTCTTC,CASSEKGGDEQFF
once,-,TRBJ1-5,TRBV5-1,TGTGCCAGCAGCCAAAAAGGGGCAGGACATAGCAATCAGCCCCAGCATTTT,CASSQKGAGHSNQPQHF
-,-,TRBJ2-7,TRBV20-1,TGCAGTGCTAGAGATTTCCAGGGCCGGCAAGAGCAGTACTTC,CSARDFQGRQEQYF
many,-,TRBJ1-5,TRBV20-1,TGCAGTGCTACATCCTACAGAGGGACCAGGATCCCCCAGCATTTT,CSATSYRGTRIPQHF
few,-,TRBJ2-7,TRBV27,TGTGCCAGCACGATTATGTCGGACAAAGGGTCCGAGCAGTACTTC,CASTIMSDKGSEQYF
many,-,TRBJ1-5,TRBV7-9,TGTGCCAGCAGCTTAGGAGGACAACTCAATCAGCCCCAGCATTTT,CASSLGGQLNQPQHF
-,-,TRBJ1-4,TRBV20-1,TGCAGTGCTAGAGATATAGGACGAACTAATGAAAAACTGTTTTTT,CSARDIGRTNEKLFF
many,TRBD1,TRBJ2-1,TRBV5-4,TGTGCCAGCAGCCCGCGGACAGGAACGTACAATGAGCAGTTCTTC,CASSPRTGTYNEQFF
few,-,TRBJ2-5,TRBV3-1,TGTGCCAGCAGCCTGGAGAGGCAGGGGCGGGAAATCAAAGAGACCCAGTACTTC,CASSLERQGREIKETQYF
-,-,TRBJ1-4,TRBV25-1,TGTGCCAGCAGTGCATCGGGGGACCCTGAAAAACTGTTTTTT,CASSASGDPEKLFF
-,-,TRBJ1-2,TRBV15,TGTGCCACCAGCAGATACAACTATGGCTACACCTTC,CATSRYNYGYTF
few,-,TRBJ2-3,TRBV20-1,TGCAGTGCTTATGACAGTTCTAGCACAGATACGCAGTATTTT,CSAYDSSSTDTQYF
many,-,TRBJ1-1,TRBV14,TGTGCCAGCAGCCAAGTCCCGGTGGGTGAAGCTTTCTTT,CASSQVPVGEAFF
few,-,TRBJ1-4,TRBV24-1,TGTGCCACCAGTGATTTTGAAGGAAAACTGTTTTTT,CATSDFEGKLFF
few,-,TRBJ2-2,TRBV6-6,TGTGCCAGCAGGACAGAGAACACCGGGGAGCTGTTTTTT,CASRTENTGELFF
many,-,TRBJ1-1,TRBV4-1,TGCGCCAGCAGCCAAAGTAACGGGAACACTGAAGCTTTCTTT,CASSQSNGNTEAFF
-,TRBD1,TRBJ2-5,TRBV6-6,TGTGCCAGCAGGATCAGGGGGGAGACCCAGTACTTC,CASRIRGETQYF
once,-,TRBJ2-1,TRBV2,TGTGCCAGCAGTGGGCGACCGGACGGATACAATGAGCAGTTCTTC,CASSGRPDGYNEQFF
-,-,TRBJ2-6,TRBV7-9,TGTGCCAGCAGCCCAGGGACAGGGGCCAACGTCCTGACTTTC,CASSPGTGANVLTF
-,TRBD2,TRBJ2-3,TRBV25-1,TGTGCCAGCAACCCTAGCGGGGGGTCAGATACGCAGTATTTT,CASNPSGGSDTQYF
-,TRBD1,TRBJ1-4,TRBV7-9,TGTGCCAGCAGCTTCGGGACAGCATATGAAAAACTGTTTTTT,CASSFGTAYEKLFF
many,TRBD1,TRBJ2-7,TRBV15,TGTGCCACCGGACAGGACAGGTCCTACGAGCAGTACTTC,CATGQDRSYEQYF